This T cell receptor beta chain was obtained from a study of blood T cell repertoires in COVID-19. Study at large: COVID-19 samples collected from the United States, Italy and Spain covered acute and convalescent phases.

As processed by the authors: How many nucleated cells were present was estimated from reference gene primer amplification. Repertoires were generated with immunoSEQ multiplex PCR, while TCRdb's copy carries only in-frame clones and drops some. V, J and clone size are taken as reported in that table, and D and trimming were inferred from the DNA itself. The sample has roughly 130,000 clones, over 60% seen once. Trimming took 3 bases from V and 9 from J, leaving 15 bases between them. The CDR3 is 14 amino acids. Germline-derived CDR1 and CDR2 are SGHNT and YENEEA. This clone has a handful of counts. This clonotype originated in a man aged 45-65 years with acute or convalescent COVID-19. Sequencing was performed on peripheral blood. The chain has TRBV11-3 and TRBJ2-1, with TRBD1 as a possible D gene (5 bases). This CDR3 is CASSLGQGNSEQFF. DNA for the CDR3: TGTGCCAGCAGCTTGGGGCAGGGTAACAGTGAGCAGTTCTTC.